A single sample is the source of the 10 T cell receptor beta chains below, sequenced in a study of blood T cell repertoires in COVID-19. TCRdb's table, derived via immunoSEQ multiplex PCR, lists solely in-frame clones and lacks some. The sample includes about 350,000 clones, about 88% of them seen just once. The sequenced material came from PBMCs or T cells enriched from blood (not recorded which). The receptors come from a woman in her twenties or thirties who had recovered from COVID-19.

The CDR3 sequence: CASSFLDRAYNQPQHF. The CDR3, as DNA: TGTGCCAGCAGTTTTCTGGACAGGGCATACAATCAGCCCCAGCATTTT. The chain uses TRBV6-2 or TRBV6-3 and TRBJ1-5, with 8 bases fitting TRBD1. The germline V gene has CDR1 MNHEY and CDR2 SVGEGT. The CDR3 contains 16 residues. The junction had 8 bases not matched to a gene; V was cut back by 4 bases and J by 3 bases.

This clone has a single count. The rearrangement joins TRBV5-1 to TRBJ1-4; the D gene is possibly TRBD1 (6 bases). This CDR3 contains 17 residues. CDR1 and CDR2 (germline): SGHRS, YFSETQ. The V end lost 0 bases, the J end lost 0 bases, and 12 bases lay between the germline ends. The CDR3 DNA reads as TGCGCCAGCAGCTTGGCCGGGGACACGTCAACTAATGAAAAACTGTTTTTT. It yields the protein CASSLAGDTSTNEKLFF.

This clone was recorded once. The chain recombines TRBV28 with TRBJ1-4; D is perhaps TRBD1 (5 bases). Trimming stripped 2 bases from V and 8 bases from J, with 12 bases between. Germline V lookup: CDR1 MDHEN, CDR2 SYDVKM. CDR3 length: 14 residues. The CDR3 nucleotides read TGTGCCAGCAGTTTACAGGGTCGGCGCGAAAAACTGTTTTTT. This gives the protein CASSLQGRREKLFF.

The chain uses TRBV15 and TRBJ2-5; possible D gene TRBD2, 6 bases. The CDR3 is made up of 15 amino acids. Germline lookup yields CDR1 LNHNV and CDR2 YYDKDF (reference sequence). Trimming pared 0 bases from V and 5 bases from J, leaving 13 bases between. The CDR3 protein is CATSRERISGETQYF. In nucleotides, the CDR3 is TGTGCCACCAGCAGAGAAAGGATCAGCGGGGAGACCCAGTACTTC.

The chain carries TRBV5-1 and TRBJ1-1, with 7 bases matching TRBD1. Trimming at V came to 3 bases and at J to 3 bases, leaving 17 bases not matched to a gene. The germline gives CDR1 SGHRS, CDR2 YFSETQ. CDR3 length: 18 residues. As DNA, the CDR3 is TGCGCCAGCAGCTCGCCAACCAGGGGGAAGGGGGTGGACACTGAAGCTTTCTTT. This translates into CASSSPTRGKGVDTEAFF.

This clone was detected a few times. The chain couples TRBV3-1 (or the pseudogene TRBV3-2) to TRBJ1-5; the D is unclear. This CDR3 contains 13 residues. CDR1 is LGHDT and CDR2 is YNNKEL in the germline V gene (reference sequence). The V end was cut by 11 bases, the J end by 1 base, with 12 bases between. CDR3: CAPPARSNQPQHF. The CDR3 DNA reads as TGTGCCCCCCCGGCGAGGAGCAATCAGCCCCAGCATTTT.

V and J are TRBV5-4 and TRBJ1-3; 12 nucleotides align to TRBD1. In germline, CDR1 is SGHNT, CDR2 YYREEE (reference sequence). With 4 bases clipped from V and 0 bases from J, the junction kept 5 bases outside the gene matches. The CDR3 covers 17 residues. The CDR3 bases are TGTGCCAGCAGCAGGCCGGGACAGGGGGCCTCTGGAAACACCATATATTTT. Translation: CASSRPGQGASGNTIYF.

The V gene is TRBV7-8, the J gene TRBJ1-2; D is undetermined. The V end was cut by 5 bases, the J end by 3 bases, with 13 bases between. The CDR3 is 14 residues long. Germline assignment: CDR1 SGHVS and CDR2 FQNEAQ. The DNA of the CDR3 is TGTGCCAGCAGCACCGACCGCGCGGACTATGGCTACACCTTC. Protein product: CASSTDRADYGYTF.

The rearrangement links TRBV5-1 to TRBJ1-1; D might be TRBD1 (6 bases). Germline values: CDR1 SGHRS, CDR2 YFSETQ. V dropped 6 bases and J dropped 1 base, with 22 bases sitting between them. The CDR3 totals 17 residues. The CDR3 protein is CASTSLGAGNKNTEAFF. The CDR3 nucleotides are TGCGCCAGCACCTCCCTGGGGGCAGGGAATAAGAACACTGAAGCTTTCTTT.

This sequence joins TRBV7-2 and TRBJ2-3, with TRBD1 matching 9 bases. Trimming cost V 0 bases and J 6 bases; bases outside gene matches: 4. CDR1 and CDR2 from the germline V gene are SGHTA and FQGNSA. The CDR3 has 15 amino acids. CDR3 nucleotide sequence: TGTGCCAGCAGCTTAGCGTTGGACAGGGGCGATACGCAGTATTTT. Translating it yields CASSLALDRGDTQYF.